This T cell receptor beta chain was obtained from a study of CD8 T cells in ankylosing spondylitis. Overall study findings and caveats: Both synovial fluid and blood in reactive arthritis had previously been reported to carry some motif variants. There was a TCR beta motif, made of eight highly homologous variants, that appeared characteristic of ankylosing spondylitis blood. Within peripheral blood, clones linked to disease were CD8+ and relatively rare. According to the report, clones linked to the disease were significantly enriched in matched synovial fluid samples taken from ankylosing spondylitis patients.

A quantitative 5'-RACE method, one with molecular barcodes, was used to make TCR beta libraries. Using its own MiXCR run on the 5' RACE reads, TCRdb lists one record per CDR3 protein. The repertoire has 800,000 to 900,000 distinct CDR3 sequences, 12% of them found once; the top ten carry about 0.49%. Germline lookup yields CDR1 LGHNA and CDR2 YSLEER. This CDR3 has 15 amino acids. V shed 0 bases and J shed 0 bases, with 7 bases lying between them. Remarks on this clonotype: What it binds is not known.

Sequenced material: blood, either unsorted or a sorted T cell fraction (not recorded which). This rearrangement joins TRBV4-3 to TRBJ2-3; D is ambiguous. This TCR was sampled from a male donor with ankylosing spondylitis. The CDR3 sequence: CASSQDPWSTDTQYF. The CDR3 DNA is TGCGCCAGCAGCCAAGACCCATGGAGCACAGATACGCAGTATTTT.